This paragraph reports one TCR beta chain. Its antigen is not identified. The source of the sample is a study of T cell responses to AZD1222 COVID-19 vaccine. Study-wide points: The number of AZD1222 recipients seropositive at baseline was only 6 or 7.

Sequencing was performed with immunoSEQ multiplex PCR; in TCRdb, only in-frame clones are kept and a portion is missing. The sample includes approximately 140,000 clones, around 89% of them seen just once. Trimming took off 0 bases at V and 3 bases at J, with 3 bases between the two ends. Germline CDR1 reads SGHRS; CDR2 reads YFSETQ. The CDR3 runs 13 residues. The TCR comes from an adult in good health. The material sequenced was peripheral blood, taken on day 0 of AZD1222 vaccination. The chain links TRBV5-1 to TRBJ2-2; D not resolved. This CDR3 reads CASSLVDTGELFF. The DNA for the CDR3 is TGCGCCAGCAGCTTGGTTGACACCGGGGAGCTGTTTTTT.